This TCR beta chain was sequenced during a study of blood T cells in healthy people across ages. Study context: About one barcoded beta molecule per two T cells was the capture yield of template switching. Points from the study as a whole: Diversity of TCR beta per million T cells declined in a roughly linear way with age. Bulk PBMC profiling left naive and antigen-experienced comparisons inconclusive.

Using a J-beta primer mix together with a sample-barcoded 5' primer, a second PCR was run for roughly 7 to 11 cycles. TCRdb re-called the 5' RACE reads with MiXCR, one entry per CDR3 protein. In the table there are 850,000 to 1,100,000 distinct CDR3 sequences, roughly two fifths of which are singletons. A remark on this clonotype: Its target is not known.

V was cut by 0 bases and J by 5 bases, with 7 bases left in between. Per germline, CDR1 LNHNV and CDR2 YYDKDF (reference sequence). The CDR3 extends over 13 amino acids. This clonotype was obtained from a man aged 18 to 30 in good health. V usage is TRBV15 and J usage is TRBJ1-1; D gene ambiguous. Material: blood. The CDR3 region is CATSRDRRTEAFF. Here the CDR3 DNA reads TGTGCCACCAGCAGAGATCGCAGGACTGAAGCTTTCTTT. Full variable domain (outside the CDR3, taken from reference TRBV15 and TRBJ1-1): DAMVIQNPRYQVTQFGKPVTLSCSQTLNHNVMYWYQQKSSQAPKLLFHYYDKDFNNEADTPDNFQSRRPNTSFCFLDIRSPGLGDTAMYLCATSRDRRTEAFFGQGTRLTVV.